What follows are 14 T cell receptor beta chains derived from one specimen sequenced in a study of blood T cell repertoires in COVID-19. TCRdb keeps only in-frame clones here, not all; method: immunoSEQ multiplex PCR. The sample has 90,000 to 110,000 clones; around 83% are singletons. Sequencing was carried out using peripheral blood. These receptors were taken from a woman at least 80 years old with acute or convalescent COVID-19.

This rearrangement joins TRBV5-1 to TRBJ1-4, with TRBD1 matching over 9 bases. CDR1 is SGHRS and CDR2 is YFSETQ in the germline V gene. Trimming cost V 5 bases and J 14 bases; bases outside gene matches: 7. The length of the CDR3 is 12 residues. The CDR3 DNA reads TGCGCCAGCAGGCGGGACAGGGAGACGCTGTTTTTT. Protein sequence: CASRRDRETLFF.

Only a few counts were recorded for this clone. The chain joins TRBV30 to TRBJ2-1; a possible D gene is TRBD1 (5 bases). The CDR3 extends over 14 amino acids. Germline-derived CDR1 and CDR2 are GTSNPN and SVGIG (reference sequence). The V gene lost 0 bases and the J gene lost 6 bases, with 12 bases spanning the gap. CDR3 nucleotide sequence: TGTGCCTGGAGTGTAGGGGTGGGAATCAATGAGCAGTTCTTC. It codes for CAWSVGVGINEQFF. Based on the CDR3 plus reference TRBV30 and TRBJ2-1, the full variable domain is SQTIHQWPATLVQPVGSPLSLECTVEGTSNPNLYWYRQAAGRGLQLLFYSVGIGQISSEVPQNLSASRPQDRQFILSSKKLLLSDSGFYLCAWSVGVGINEQFFGPGTRLTVL.

The rearrangement links TRBV5-1 to TRBJ1-1; 8 nucleotides align to TRBD1. Trimming removed 0 bases from V and 5 bases from J; junction bases left unmatched: 6. CDR1 is SGHRS and CDR2 is YFSETQ in the germline V gene. This CDR3 has 15 amino acids. CDR3 region: CASSLARTGQTEAFF. The CDR3 DNA follows: TGCGCCAGCAGCTTGGCCCGGACAGGGCAAACTGAAGCTTTCTTT.

The rearrangement uses TRBV30 and TRBJ1-1, with 7 nucleotides matching TRBD1. The V gene end was trimmed by 1 base and the J gene end by 5 bases; junction bases not matched to a gene: 7. Germline CDR1 reads GTSNPN; CDR2 reads SVGIG (reference sequence). This CDR3 region has 14 residues. CDR3 sequence reads: CAWSAIQGSTEAFF. The CDR3 coding sequence is TGTGCCTGGAGTGCAATACAGGGGAGTACTGAAGCTTTCTTT.

The V gene is TRBV5-1, the J gene TRBJ2-5; TRBD1 matches at 9 bases. The V gene's germline CDR1 is SGHRS and CDR2 YFSETQ. J gave up 5 bases and V 4 bases, and 3 bases lay outside the gene matches. This CDR3 is built from 13 residues. Written as DNA, the CDR3 is TGCGCCAGCAGCCTAGGGACAGGGGAGACCCAGTACTTC. It encodes CASSLGTGETQYF.

This rearrangement joins TRBV18 to TRBJ2-2; 7 nucleotides agree with TRBD2. V shed 3 bases and J 0 bases; nucleotides not matched to a gene: 4. The CDR3 totals 16 residues. The germline CDR1 and CDR2 sequences are KGHSH and LQKENI. The CDR3 DNA reads TGTGCCAGCTCACCCCTGGGAGGGTCGAACACCGGGGAGCTGTTTTTT. Amino acid sequence: CASSPLGGSNTGELFF.

J is TRBJ2-1 and V is TRBV5-1; 11 bases map to TRBD2. Germline CDR1 SGHRS, CDR2 YFSETQ. J lost 6 bases, V lost 3 bases, and 5 bases had no gene match. The CDR3 loop spans 15 amino acids. CDR3 DNA sequence: TGCGCCAGCAGCTCGCTTAGCGGGAGGGCCAATGAGCAGTTCTTC. Translated, it gives CASSSLSGRANEQFF.

The V call is TRBV24-1, the J call TRBJ1-5, with TRBD1 identical over 7 bases. V lost 4 bases to trimming and J lost 10 bases; unmatched junction nucleotides: 6. This CDR3 is 13 amino acids long. Per the germline V gene, CDR1 is KGHDR and CDR2 is SFDVKD. The CDR3, as DNA: TGTGCCACCAGTGAGCCCCGACAGGGACCCCAGCATTTT. Protein sequence: CATSEPRQGPQHF.

CDR3 coding DNA: TGTGCCAGCAGCTTAAGCCCTAGCGGGAGTCGCGAGCAGTACGTC. Translation: CASSLSPSGSREQYV. The rearrangement uses TRBV7-2 and TRBJ2-7; 10 bases are a match to TRBD2. Germline lookup yields CDR1 SGHTA and CDR2 FQGNSA. V lost 2 bases and J lost 6; bases outside the gene matches: 7. The CDR3 extends over 15 amino acids.

The V gene is TRBV5-4, the J gene TRBJ1-6; TRBD1 aligns across 8 bases. The ends lost 3 bases at V and 10 bases at J; junction bases unmatched: 12. CDR1 is SGHNT, CDR2 YYREEE, per germline (reference sequence). The CDR3 runs 16 residues. The CDR3 DNA reads TGTGCCAGCAGCTCATCGTCGGACAGGGCGGAATCACCCCTCCACTTT. It is translated as CASSSSSDRAESPLHF.

The CDR3 nucleotides read TGTGCCACCAGTGATCAGTCGGGACAGGGAATCGATGGCCAGTACTTC. Protein product: CATSDQSGQGIDGQYF. V usage is TRBV24-1 and J usage is TRBJ2-5; 9 bases are a match to TRBD1. The CDR3 spans 16 residues. Trimming took 3 bases from V and 10 from J; bases not matched to a gene: 14. Germline lookup yields CDR1 KGHDR and CDR2 SFDVKD.

Concerning this clone itself: The conserved phenylalanine or tryptophan is not found at the CDR3 terminus, so this likely reflects a read error. The DNA is omitted, as the CDR3 cannot be located on it reliably, and the CDR3 follows TCRdb's listing. This rearrangement joins TRBV10-3 to TRBJ1-1; the table's D call TRBD1 went unverified against the DNA. Both ends counted, the CDR3 spans 12 residues. CDR1 ENHRY and CDR2 SYGVKD come from the germline V gene. The CDR3 sequence is CAISEPDRVPLL.

Here the CDR3 reads CASRPGGGEETQYF. CDR3 coding DNA: TGTGCCAGCCGTCCGGGGGGTGGGGAAGAGACCCAGTACTTC. The rearrangement joins TRBV11-3 to TRBJ2-5; TRBD2 matches at 7 bases. V gave up 8 bases and J gave up 3 bases; unmatched junction bases: 9. The CDR3 loop spans 14 amino acids. Germline V gives CDR1 SGHNT, CDR2 YENEEA.

This clone has just one count. The CDR3 loop reads CASSFSGVTGELFF. The CDR3 DNA sequence: TGCGCCAGCAGCTTTAGTGGAGTCACCGGGGAGCTGTTTTTT. V gene TRBV10-1 combines with J gene TRBJ2-2; D gene unclear. Trimming pared 6 bases from V and 4 bases from J, leaving 12 bases between. The CDR3 length is 14 residues. Germline-derived CDR1 and CDR2 are WNHNN and SYGVQD (reference sequence).